Listed here are 31 T cell receptor beta chains from one sample, sequenced in a study of cytotoxic CD8 clonotypes in ibrutinib-treated CLL. The repertoire was sequenced with immunoSEQ multiplex PCR; TCRdb's copy has only in-frame clones and lacks some. This table holds some 200,000 clones, about 72% found once. The sample in question was PBMCs, obtained after 24 months of ibrutinib treatment. The source of these receptors is a human donor with chronic lymphocytic leukemia.

The chain uses TRBV10-3 and TRBJ2-7; 7 nucleotides line up with TRBD2. V was clipped by 5 bases and J by 2 bases; unmatched bases: 9. Germline values: CDR1 ENHRY, CDR2 SYGVKD. The CDR3 has 15 residues. Here the CDR3 reads CAISSIRGGTYEQYF. Written as DNA, the CDR3 is TGTGCCATCAGTTCAATTCGCGGGGGAACCTACGAGCAGTACTTC.

The genes are TRBV29-1 and TRBJ1-3, with D possibly TRBD1 on 5 matching bases. In germline, CDR1 is SQVTM, CDR2 ANQGSEA. Deletions cut 3 bases from V and 5 bases from J, with 14 bases between. The CDR3 has 14 residues. The CDR3 DNA sequence: TGCAGCGTTGAGGAGCAGGGACGTCGAAACACCATATATTTT. As protein: CSVEEQGRRNTIYF.

V is TRBV19 and J is TRBJ2-2; 10 bases fit TRBD1. V shed 9 bases and J 4 bases; nucleotides not matched to a gene: 11. This CDR3 has 16 residues. From germline, CDR1 is LNHDA and CDR2 SQIVND (reference sequence). CDR3 bases: TGTGCCAGCCGAATCTGGACAGGGGGACGCACCGGGGAGCTGTTTTTT. Its protein is CASRIWTGGRTGELFF.

Here the CDR3 reads CASSLATGVNEKLFF. CDR3 bases: TGTGCCAGCAGCTTAGCAACAGGGGTTAATGAAAAACTGTTTTTT. This chain uses TRBV7-8 with TRBJ1-4, with TRBD1 matching 7 bases. CDR1 and CDR2 from the germline V gene are SGHVS and FQNEAQ. CDR3 size: 15 residues. After removal of 0 bases from V and 4 bases from J, the junction contained 2 bases not matched to a gene.

This clone has more than one count but fewer than ten. The V call is TRBV28, the J call TRBJ1-5, with 7 positions matching TRBD1. Germline V gene data show CDR1 as MDHEN and CDR2 as SYDVKM. The trim removed 5 bases at V and 1 base at J, leaving 8 bases unmatched. This CDR3 contains 16 residues. The CDR3 loop is CASSGQGGDSNQPQHF. The CDR3 region has the DNA TGTGCCAGCAGTGGGCAAGGGGGCGACAGCAATCAGCCCCAGCATTTT.

V and J are TRBV4-1 and TRBJ1-5; D call uncertain. This CDR3 has 17 amino acids. Germline V gives CDR1 MGHRA, CDR2 YSYEKL. Trimming stripped 3 bases from V and 0 bases from J, with 15 bases between. The CDR3 coding sequence is TGCGCCAGCAGCCACTCACCGGGCCGTGATAGCAATCAGCCCCAGCATTTT. Amino acid sequence: CASSHSPGRDSNQPQHF.

This clone was counted between two and nine times. The chain uses TRBV5-1 and TRBJ1-1; no clear D. Trimming took 4 bases from V and 1 from J, leaving 20 bases between them. The CDR3 extends over 17 amino acids. CDR1 is SGHRS, CDR2 YFSETQ, per germline. DNA for the CDR3: TGCGCCAGCAGCCTATTCTCCCGACAAGGGCCGAACACTGAAGCTTTCTTT. Translating it yields CASSLFSRQGPNTEAFF.

V usage is TRBV7-2 and J usage is TRBJ2-7; 10 nucleotides agree with TRBD2. CDR3 size: 15 residues. CDR1 is SGHTA, CDR2 FQGNSA, per germline. V lost 1 base and J lost 5; bases outside the gene matches: 5. The CDR3 region has the DNA TGTGCCAGCAGCTTAGTTCTAGCGGGAGCTCACGAGCAGTACTTC. The encoded protein is CASSLVLAGAHEQYF.

The chain is built from TRBV9 and TRBJ2-4; a weak D match, TRBD1 (6 bases). The V gene lost 5 bases and the J gene lost 4 bases, with 13 bases spanning the gap. Germline V gives CDR1 SGDLS, CDR2 YYNGEE. The CDR3 runs 14 residues. In DNA, the CDR3 is TGTGCCAGCAGTAACGGACAGACGAAAAACATTCAGTACTTC. This sequence encodes CASSNGQTKNIQYF.

J is TRBJ1-3 and V is TRBV7-9; D ambiguous. CDR1 and CDR2 (germline): SEHNR, FQNEAQ (reference sequence). V lost 4 bases and J 0 bases, leaving 10 bases between the germline ends. The CDR3 is 15 amino acids. CDR3 sequence (DNA): TGTGCCAGCAGCTACGTATCCGACTCTGGAAACACCATATATTTT. This translates into CASSYVSDSGNTIYF.

This rearrangement joins TRBV4-1 to TRBJ2-3; 11 positions match TRBD2. The V gene end was trimmed by 3 bases and the J gene end by 8 bases; junction bases not matched to a gene: 13. Germline V gene sequence: CDR1 MGHRA, CDR2 YSYEKL. The CDR3 consists of 17 residues. CDR3 bases: TGCGCCAGCAGCCAGGAACAGCCTAGCGGGAGGTTTAGTACGCAGTATTTT. Translated, it gives CASSQEQPSGRFSTQYF.

This CDR3 reads CASNELWGVGYTF. CDR3 in DNA: TGTGCCAGCAACGAACTGTGGGGGGTTGGCTACACCTTC. The chain has TRBV5-4 and TRBJ1-2; a possible D gene is TRBD1 (5 bases). Germline V gene data show CDR1 as SGHNT and CDR2 as YYREEE (reference sequence). The CDR3 runs 13 residues. Trimming left V 6 bases short and J 7 bases short, with 16 bases between.

The chain combines TRBV7-9 with TRBJ2-5; D gene uncertain. This CDR3 has 14 residues. The germline V and J ends were trimmed by 1 base and 5 bases, with 11 bases remaining between them. The germline gives CDR1 SEHNR, CDR2 FQNEAQ (reference sequence). The CDR3, as DNA: TGTGCCAGCAGCTTAGATGGGGATGCGGAGACCCAGTACTTC. This translates into CASSLDGDAETQYF.

The chain employs TRBV7-9 and TRBJ2-2, with 7 nucleotides matching TRBD1. Looked up from germline, CDR1 is SEHNR and CDR2 is FQNEAQ (reference sequence). The V segment lost 10 bases and the J segment 1 base; nucleotides outside the gene matches: 6. The CDR3 is made up of 14 amino acids. CDR3 DNA sequence: TGTGCCAAAACAGGGGCGATGAACACCGGGGAGCTGTTTTTT. Protein: CAKTGAMNTGELFF. The whole variable domain, filled in from reference TRBV7-9 and TRBJ2-2, reads DTGVSQNPRHKITKRGQNVTFRCDPISEHNRLYWYRQTLGQGPEFLTYFQNEAQLEKSRLLSDRFSAERPKGSFSTLEIQRTEQGDSAMYLCAKTGAMNTGELFFGEGSRLTVL.

This chain links TRBV11-3 with TRBJ1-1, with D possibly TRBD1 on 6 matching bases. CDR1 SGHNT and CDR2 YENEEA come from the germline V gene. V lost 4 bases to trimming and J lost 5 bases, with 14 bases between them. CDR3 length: 14 residues. The CDR3: CASSSQGHETEAFF. CDR3 bases: TGTGCCAGCAGCTCACAGGGACACGAAACTGAAGCTTTCTTT.

V usage is TRBV19 and J usage is TRBJ2-3; D possibly uses TRBD1 or TRBD2 (5 bases each). The CDR3 loop spans 15 amino acids. Germline loops: CDR1 LNHDA, CDR2 SQIVND (reference sequence). V was shortened by 6 bases and J by 1 base, with 14 bases between the two germline ends. The CDR3 protein is CASSRRERGTDTQYF. The CDR3, as DNA: TGTGCCAGTAGCCGCAGGGAGAGGGGCACAGATACGCAGTATTTT.

The chain couples TRBV25-1 to TRBJ1-2, with 7 bases that match TRBD1. This CDR3 has 13 amino acids. CDR1 and CDR2 from the germline V gene are MGHDK and SYGVNS. The V and J ends lost 5 bases and 4 bases, in that order; junction bases with no gene match: 4. The CDR3 DNA reads TGTGCCAGCAGTTCTTACAGGGGCTATGGCTACACCTTC. Amino acids: CASSSYRGYGYTF.

The V call is TRBV6-5, the J call TRBJ1-2; TRBD1 might be the D (5 bases). V shed 2 bases and J shed 7 bases, with 14 bases lying between them. The CDR3 spans 14 residues. The germline V gene encodes CDR1 MNHEY and CDR2 SVGAGI. The CDR3 reads CASSYTQGLSGYTF. The CDR3 bases are TGTGCCAGCAGTTACACCCAGGGTTTGAGTGGCTACACCTTC.

This chain uses TRBV9 with TRBJ1-3; a weak D match, TRBD1 (5 bases). Germline CDR1 and CDR2: SGDLS and YYNGEE. This CDR3 has 16 residues. V was shortened by 3 bases and J by 1 base, with 14 bases between the two germline ends. The CDR3: CASSDGQGASGNTIYF. In nucleotides, the CDR3 is TGTGCCAGCAGCGACGGGCAGGGAGCGTCTGGAAACACCATATATTTT.

With regard to this clone: Other nucleotide sequences in the sample specify the same CDR3. This chain uses TRBV9 with TRBJ2-3, with D tentatively TRBD2 (6 bases). Trimming removed 2 bases at V and 1 base at J, with 11 bases between. This CDR3 region has 15 residues. Germline CDR1 reads SGDLS; CDR2 reads YYNGEE. The CDR3 sequence: CASSVGTGGTDTQYF. The CDR3 nucleotides are TGTGCCAGCAGCGTGGGGACTGGAGGCACAGATACGCAGTATTTT. Supplemented by reference TRBV9 and TRBJ2-3, the full variable domain reads DSGVTQTPKHLITATGQRVTLRCSPRSGDLSVYWYQQSLDQGLQFLIQYYNGEERAKGNILERFSAQQFPDLHSELNLSSLELGDSALYFCASSVGTGGTDTQYFGPGTRLTVL.

CDR3 in DNA: TGTGCCAGCAGTGAAGAGGTATTTCGGCGGACCCAGTACTTC. This sequence encodes CASSEEVFRRTQYF. This sequence joins TRBV6-7 and TRBJ2-5; D gene ambiguous. TRBV6-7 is an open reading frame, and its role is uncertain. There are 14 residues in the CDR3. V was cut by 5 bases and J by 7 bases, with 17 bases left in between.

The rearrangement links TRBV20-1 to TRBJ2-1, with a possible D match to TRBD2 (6 bases). Trimming took off 7 bases at V and 9 bases at J, with 13 bases between the two ends. The CDR3 contains 11 residues. The V gene's germline CDR1 is DFQATT and CDR2 SNEGSKA (reference sequence). This chain's CDR3 is CSGRRELEQFF. The DNA of the CDR3 is TGCAGTGGGAGGCGGGAACTTGAGCAGTTCTTC.

This clone has just a few counts. This chain uses TRBV28 with TRBJ1-2; the D is unclear. Germline V gene data show CDR1 as MDHEN and CDR2 as SYDVKM. This CDR3 spans 13 amino acids. V was trimmed by 6 bases and J by 0 bases, leaving 8 bases between them. The CDR3 loop reads CASRRTTNYGYTF. CDR3 DNA: TGTGCCAGCAGACGGACCACTAACTATGGCTACACCTTC.

The chain uses TRBV18 and TRBJ1-2; tentative D call: TRBD1 (5 bases). V lost 6 bases and J lost 8, with 13 bases in between. CDR1 is KGHSH, CDR2 LQKENI, per germline. The CDR3 loop spans 12 amino acids. DNA of the CDR3: TGTGCCAGCTCTGCAGACAGCAGCGGCTACACCTTC. The encoded protein is CASSADSSGYTF. The whole variable domain, filled in from reference TRBV18 and TRBJ1-2, reads NAGVMQNPRHLVRRRGQEARLRCSPMKGHSHVYWYRQLPEEGLKFMVYLQKENIIDESGMPKERFSAEFPKEGPSILRIQQVVRGDSAAYFCASSADSSGYTFGSGTRLTVV.

The genes are TRBV5-8 and TRBJ1-1, with unresolved D. Trimming cost V 2 bases and J 10 bases, with 18 bases left between them. Germline V gene data show CDR1 as SGHTS and CDR2 as YDEGEE. The CDR3 length is 14 residues. CDR3 residues: CASSLGGFFLRAFF. CDR3 nucleotide sequence: TGTGCCAGCAGCTTAGGAGGCTTTTTTTTGAGAGCTTTCTTT.

This chain uses TRBV5-1 with TRBJ2-5; tentatively, D is TRBD1 (5 bases). Germline CDR1 and CDR2: SGHRS and YFSETQ. Trimming took 10 bases from V and 1 from J, leaving 17 bases between them. CDR3 length equals 14 residues. The CDR3 DNA reads TGCGCCTCAAAGGACACGCTCTCCCAAGAGACCCAGTACTTC. This codes for CASKDTLSQETQYF.

This clone was seen a handful of times. This chain links TRBV10-3 with TRBJ2-3; TRBD2 agrees at 14 bases. Per the germline V gene, CDR1 is ENHRY and CDR2 is SYGVKD. Unmatched junction bases numbered 21, after V lost 2 bases and J lost 2 bases. This CDR3 is 23 amino acids long. CDR3 sequence: CAISELPGGTSGGRVLFTDTQYF. The CDR3, as DNA: TGTGCCATCAGTGAGCTGCCCGGGGGGACTAGCGGGGGCCGTGTTCTCTTCACAGATACGCAGTATTTT.

The gene calls are TRBV7-2 and TRBJ1-5; D is unresolved. The CDR3 totals 18 residues. Germline CDR1 and CDR2: SGHTA and FQGNSA. V gave up 1 base and J gave up 0 bases, with 16 bases separating them. CDR3 amino acids: CASSLDSGTPYSNQPQHF. The DNA of the CDR3 is TGTGCCAGCAGCTTAGATAGTGGCACTCCATATAGCAATCAGCCCCAGCATTTT.

V and J are TRBV7-2 and TRBJ2-2, with D perhaps TRBD2 (6 bases). Trimming removed 3 bases at V and 1 base at J, with 9 bases between. Germline CDR1 reads SGHTA; CDR2 reads FQGNSA. There are 15 residues in the CDR3. The CDR3 bases are TGTGCCAGCAGCTTTGGGGGAGGGAACACCGGGGAGCTGTTTTTT. Translating gives CASSFGGGNTGELFF.

The chain has TRBV29-1 and TRBJ2-1; the D gene is possibly TRBD2 (5 bases). Looked up from germline, CDR1 is SQVTM and CDR2 is ANQGSEA. Between the trimmed V and J ends, which lost 4 bases and 2 bases, there was a span of 9 bases. The CDR3 covers 13 residues. CDR3 in amino acids: CSVGGQAYNEQFF. The CDR3 DNA sequence: TGCAGCGTTGGCGGGCAAGCCTACAATGAGCAGTTCTTC.

The chain uses TRBV7-8 and TRBJ2-1; TRBD2 agrees at 12 bases. V lost 1 base to trimming and J lost 5 bases; unmatched junction nucleotides: 6. CDR1 is SGHVS, CDR2 FQNEAQ, per germline. The CDR3 runs to 17 residues. The CDR3 spells CASSLVPRTSGNNEQFF. In DNA, the CDR3 is TGTGCCAGCAGCTTAGTTCCTAGGACTAGCGGGAACAATGAGCAGTTCTTC. The full variable domain, in which reference TRBV7-8 and TRBJ2-1 provide the parts outside the CDR3, is GAGVSQSPRYKVAKRGQDVALRCDPISGHVSLFWYQQALGQGPEFLTYFQNEAQLDKSGLPSDRFFAERPEGSVSTLKIQRTQQEDSAVYLCASSLVPRTSGNNEQFFGPGTRLTVL.